This entry lists 13 T cell receptor beta chains sequenced from one sample in a study of technical replicates of blood from a few donors. Profiled with immunoSEQ multiplex PCR; TCRdb holds only in-frame clones, not every one. The data show around 76,000 clones, with roughly nine tenths seen just once and 0.25% held by the top ten. The specimen was T cells isolated from PBMCs. These receptors were obtained from a human donor in good health.

J is TRBJ1-4 and V is TRBV11-2, with 11 nucleotides matching TRBD1. The ends lost 1 base at V and 6 bases at J; junction bases unmatched: 1. The CDR3 runs 15 residues. The germline V gene has CDR1 SGHAT and CDR2 FQNNGV. The CDR3 bases are TGTGCCAGCAGCTTAGGGGACAGGGGGGATGAAAAACTGTTTTTT. Amino acids: CASSLGDRGDEKLFF.

The J gene is TRBJ2-7, the V gene TRBV7-9; TRBD1 might be the D (6 bases). Per germline, CDR1 SEHNR and CDR2 FQNEAQ (reference sequence). This CDR3 has 14 residues. V dropped 6 bases and J dropped 2 bases, with 14 bases sitting between them. The CDR3 spells CASRSQDRAYEQYF. The DNA for the CDR3 is TGTGCCAGCAGGTCCCAGGACAGAGCCTACGAGCAGTACTTC.

The chain joins TRBV27 to TRBJ2-1; possible D gene TRBD1, 6 bases. Germline assignment: CDR1 MNHEY and CDR2 SMNVEV (reference sequence). V dropped 4 bases and J dropped 9 bases, with 16 bases sitting between them. CDR3 length: 14 residues. The CDR3: CASSSGGQRIEQFF. For the CDR3, the DNA is TGTGCCAGCAGTTCGGGCGGACAGCGAATTGAGCAGTTCTTC.

This chain uses TRBV6-6 with TRBJ1-2; D is unclear. The CDR3 contains 14 residues. Per the germline V gene, CDR1 is MNHNY and CDR2 is SVGAGI (reference sequence). V was clipped by 4 bases and J by 4 bases, with 13 bases between them. CDR3 region: CASSSLGEPYGYTF. The CDR3 DNA follows: TGTGCCAGCAGTTCCCTGGGCGAACCCTATGGCTACACCTTC.

The CDR3 region has the DNA TGTGCCAGTATTGCCGGGACAGGGAGCTCCTACAATGAGCAGTTCTTC. It encodes CASIAGTGSSYNEQFF. The chain couples TRBV19 to TRBJ2-1, with TRBD1 matching 9 bases. The length of the CDR3 is 16 residues. CDR1 and CDR2 from the germline V gene are LNHDA and SQIVND (reference sequence). With 7 bases clipped from V and 0 bases from J, the junction kept 7 bases outside the gene matches.

V gene TRBV9 combines with J gene TRBJ2-1, with 11 bases lining up with TRBD1. Germline lookup yields CDR1 SGDLS and CDR2 YYNGEE. With 0 bases clipped from V and 6 bases from J, the junction kept 5 bases outside the gene matches. This CDR3 spans 16 amino acids. The DNA of the CDR3 is TGTGCCAGCAGCGTAGTTGGGACAGGGGGAATCAATGAGCAGTTCTTC. Its protein product is CASSVVGTGGINEQFF.

The chain recombines TRBV11-2 with TRBJ1-6, with D tentatively TRBD1 (6 bases). CDR1 is SGHAT and CDR2 is FQNNGV in the germline V gene. With 4 bases removed from V and 10 bases from J, the gap between germline ends came to 17 bases. The CDR3 is 15 amino acids. This chain's CDR3 is CASSSALEQGSPLHF. The CDR3 DNA reads TGTGCCAGCAGCTCAGCGCTGGAGCAGGGGTCACCCCTCCACTTT.

J is TRBJ1-1 and V is TRBV9, with D possibly TRBD1 on 6 matching bases. The CDR3 contains 15 residues. V gave up 2 bases and J gave up 2 bases, with 13 bases separating them. Germline V gene data show CDR1 as SGDLS and CDR2 as YYNGEE. The CDR3 loop reads CASSVRTGFNTEAFF. The CDR3 coding sequence is TGTGCCAGCAGCGTCAGAACAGGGTTCAACACTGAAGCTTTCTTT.

The rearrangement joins TRBV5-1 to TRBJ1-5; TRBD1 might be the D (5 bases). This CDR3 spans 14 amino acids. Germline V CDR1 and CDR2: SGHRS, YFSETQ. The V end lost 4 bases, the J end lost 4 bases, and 12 bases lay between the germline ends. For the CDR3, the DNA is TGCGCCAGCAGCCCCACCACAGGTAATCAGCCCCAGCATTTT. This sequence encodes CASSPTTGNQPQHF.

The chain uses TRBV28 and TRBJ2-2, with D unclear. Germline loops: CDR1 MDHEN, CDR2 SYDVKM. V lost 5 bases and J 6 bases, leaving 7 bases between the germline ends. The CDR3 is 12 residues long. In DNA form, the CDR3 reads TGTGCCAGCAGTCGTCCCCCCGGGGAGCTGTTTTTT. Its translation is CASSRPPGELFF.

The chain employs TRBV5-1 and TRBJ2-2; D is undetermined. CDR1 is SGHRS and CDR2 is YFSETQ in the germline V gene. V gave up 0 bases and J gave up 0 bases, with 6 bases separating them. CDR3 length equals 15 residues. For the CDR3, the DNA is TGCGCCAGCAGCTTGGCCCCGGCGAACACCGGGGAGCTGTTTTTT. Translating gives CASSLAPANTGELFF. Full variable domain (remainder filled in from reference TRBV5-1 and TRBJ2-2): KAGVTQTPRYLIKTRGQQVTLSCSPISGHRSVSWYQQTPGQGLQFLFEYFSETQRNKGNFPGRFSGRQFSNSRSEMNVSTLELGDSALYLCASSLAPANTGELFFGEGSRLTVL.

The rearrangement links TRBV27 to TRBJ2-6; D remains unclear. The CDR3 runs 14 residues. In germline, CDR1 is MNHEY, CDR2 SMNVEV (reference sequence). The V gene lost 3 bases and the J gene lost 3 bases, with 6 bases spanning the gap. This CDR3 reads CASSFGRGANVLTF. For the CDR3, the DNA is TGTGCCAGCAGTTTTGGCCGTGGGGCCAACGTCCTGACTTTC.

The rearrangement joins TRBV6-1 to TRBJ2-3; D possibly corresponds to TRBD1 (6 bases). CDR3 size: 18 residues. Germline V lookup: CDR1 MNHNS, CDR2 SASEGT. V gave up 2 bases and J gave up 4 bases, with 22 bases separating them. The CDR3 region is CASSERAWQGSIADTQYF. The CDR3 DNA sequence: TGTGCCAGCAGTGAAAGGGCTTGGCAGGGGAGTATCGCAGATACGCAGTATTTT.